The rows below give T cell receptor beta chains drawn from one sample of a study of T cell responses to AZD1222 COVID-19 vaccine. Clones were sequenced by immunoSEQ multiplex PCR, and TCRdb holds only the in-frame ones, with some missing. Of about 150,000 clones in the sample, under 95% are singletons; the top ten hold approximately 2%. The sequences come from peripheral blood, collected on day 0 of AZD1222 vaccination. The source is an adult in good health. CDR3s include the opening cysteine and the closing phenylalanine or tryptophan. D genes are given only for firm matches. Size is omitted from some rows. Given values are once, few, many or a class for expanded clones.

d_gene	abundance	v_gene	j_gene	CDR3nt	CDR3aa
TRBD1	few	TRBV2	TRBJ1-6	TGTGCCAGCAACCTCCCGGACAGGATAAATTCACCCCTCCACTTT	CASNLPDRINSPLHF
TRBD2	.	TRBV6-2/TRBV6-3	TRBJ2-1	TGTGCCAGCAGCCGGGGGGGCCAAAATGAGCAGTTCTTC	CASSRGGQNEQFF
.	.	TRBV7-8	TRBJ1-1	TGTGCCAGCAGCTTAGTGGGGGGGTCTGGAGGGCGAGCTTTCTTT	CASSLVGGSGGRAFF
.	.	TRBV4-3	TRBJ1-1	TGCGCCAGCAGCCAAGATGCGGGGGCGAACACTGAAGCTTTCTTT	CASSQDAGANTEAFF
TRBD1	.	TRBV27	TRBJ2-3	TGTGCCAGCAGTCCCGGACAGGGGATAGATACGCAGTATTTT	CASSPGQGIDTQYF
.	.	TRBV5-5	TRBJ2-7	TGTGCCAGCAGCTTGGTGGCAGGGAATTCCTACGAGCAGTACTTC	CASSLVAGNSYEQYF
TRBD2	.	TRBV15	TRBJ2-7	TGTGCCACCAGCAAGATAGCGGGGGACGAGCAGTACTTC	CATSKIAGDEQYF
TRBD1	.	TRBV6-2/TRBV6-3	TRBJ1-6	TGTGCCAGCAGTTTACCGATGACAGGGTTAAATTCACCCCTCCACTTT	CASSLPMTGLNSPLHF
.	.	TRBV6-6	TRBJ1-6	TGTGCCAGCAGTCAACCGGCGGGGGGGCAAGGTTCACCCCTCCACTTT	CASSQPAGGQGSPLHF
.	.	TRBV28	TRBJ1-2	TGTGCCAGCAGTTTCAATAAATATGGCTACACCTTC	CASSFNKYGYTF
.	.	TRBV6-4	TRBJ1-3	TGTGCCAGCAGCGACGGTCGCCGCTCTGGAAACACCATATATTTT	CASSDGRRSGNTIYF
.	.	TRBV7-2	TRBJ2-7	TGTGCCAGCAGCTCTAGCCGACGTTCCGAGCAGTACTTC	CASSSSRRSEQYF
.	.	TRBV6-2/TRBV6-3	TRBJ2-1	TGTGCCAGCAGCAGTCTAAACAATCACAATGAGCAGTTCTTC	CASSSLNNHNEQFF
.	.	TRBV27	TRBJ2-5	TGTGCCAGCAGCGTCCATCGGTCTCTCCGGGACATTGGGACCCAGTACTTC	CASSVHRSLRDIGTQYF
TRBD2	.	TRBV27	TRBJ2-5	TGTGCCAGAGGGACTAGCGGGGGGTCACAAGAGACCCAGTACTTC	CARGTSGGSQETQYF
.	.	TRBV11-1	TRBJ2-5	TGTGCCAGCAGCTTTTTAGGGACGTCCCAAGAGACCCAGTACTTC	CASSFLGTSQETQYF
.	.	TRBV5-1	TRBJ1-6	TGCGCCAGCAGCTTGGAACCGGGGAGGAGATCACCCCTCCACTTT	CASSLEPGRRSPLHF
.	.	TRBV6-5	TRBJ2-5	TGTGCCAGCAGTTACCGGGACCGCCAAGAGACCCAGTACTTC	CASSYRDRQETQYF
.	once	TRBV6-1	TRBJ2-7	TGTGCCAGCAGTGAAGTTCGGGGCGGGTACAGGTTGGCCTACGAGCAGTACTTC	CASSEVRGGYRLAYEQYF
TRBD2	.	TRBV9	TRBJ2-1	TGTGCCAGCAGCGTTAGCGGGGGGGCTTCTAATGAGCAGTTCTTC	CASSVSGGASNEQFF
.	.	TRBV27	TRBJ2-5	TGTGCCAGCAGTTTATCGGGTTCGCTAATCCCCCAAGAGACCCAGTACTTC	CASSLSGSLIPQETQYF
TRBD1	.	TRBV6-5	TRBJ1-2	TGTGCCAGCAGTTCCGGGACAGGTAGCTACACCTTC	CASSSGTGSYTF
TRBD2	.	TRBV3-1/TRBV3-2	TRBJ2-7	TGTGCCAGCACCCTAGCGGGGGCCCCCTACGAGCAGTACTTC	CASTLAGAPYEQYF
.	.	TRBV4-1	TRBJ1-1	TGCGCCAGCAGCCCTTGGCAGGGCAGCACTGAAGCTTTCTTT	CASSPWQGSTEAFF
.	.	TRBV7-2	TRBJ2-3	TGTGCCAGCAGCTTACTCTGGGATACGCAGTATTTT	CASSLLWDTQYF
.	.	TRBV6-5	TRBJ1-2	TGTGCCAGCACCCCCTCCCGACGGATTTATGGCTACACCTTC	CASTPSRRIYGYTF
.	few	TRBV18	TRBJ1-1	TGTGCCAGCTCACCATCCCCGGATTACACTGAAGCTTTCTTT	CASSPSPDYTEAFF
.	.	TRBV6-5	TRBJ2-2	TGTGCCAGCAGTTCCATCGGGGAGCTGTTTTTT	CASSSIGELFF
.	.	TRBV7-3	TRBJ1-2	TGTGCCAGCAGCTTAACTGGGGATGGCTATGGCTACACCTTC	CASSLTGDGYGYTF
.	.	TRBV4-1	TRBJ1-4	TGCGCCAGCAGCCCCCGCGCAGTCTCTAATGAAAAACTGTTTTTT	CASSPRAVSNEKLFF
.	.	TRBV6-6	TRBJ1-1	TGTGCCAGCAGTTACACGAACACCCAGAACACTGAAGCTTTCTTT	CASSYTNTQNTEAFF
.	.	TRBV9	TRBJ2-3	TGTGCCAGCAGCGTAGCCAAGGGGTGGGGGGCTAGCACAGATACGCAGTATTTT	CASSVAKGWGASTDTQYF
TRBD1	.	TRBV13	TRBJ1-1	TGTGCCAGCAGCACATCCGGGACAGGGGCCACTGAAGCTTTCTTT	CASSTSGTGATEAFF
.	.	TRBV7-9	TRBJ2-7	TGTGCCAGCAGCTTCGAGGGCAACGAGCAGTACTTC	CASSFEGNEQYF
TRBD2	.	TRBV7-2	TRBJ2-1	TGTGCCAGCATCCCTGGTAGCGGGGGATACAATGAGCAGTTCTTC	CASIPGSGGYNEQFF
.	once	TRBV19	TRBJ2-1	TGTGCCAGTAGTATAGATGGGACCAACAATGAGCAGTTCTTC	CASSIDGTNNEQFF
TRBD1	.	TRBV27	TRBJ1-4	TGTGCCAGCATGGCGGGACAGGGTTATGAAAAACTGTTTTTT	CASMAGQGYEKLFF
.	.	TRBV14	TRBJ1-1	TGTGCCAGCAGCCAAGGACGGAACACTGAAGCTTTCTTT	CASSQGRNTEAFF
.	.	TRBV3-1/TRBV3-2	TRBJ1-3	TGTGCCAGCAGCCTTTTACAGACTGGAAACACCATATATTTT	CASSLLQTGNTIYF
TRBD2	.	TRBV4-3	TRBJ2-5	TGCGCCAGCAGCCAAGATTGGACAGCTAGCGGGGTTGGGGAGACCCAGTACTTC	CASSQDWTASGVGETQYF
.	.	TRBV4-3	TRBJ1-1	TGCGCCAGCAGCCAAGATCGGGTGAACACTGAAGCTTTCTTT	CASSQDRVNTEAFF
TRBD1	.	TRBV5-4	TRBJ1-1	TGTGCCAGCAGCCAAACGGGCAGGGGGCCTGAAGCTTTCTTT	CASSQTGRGPEAFF
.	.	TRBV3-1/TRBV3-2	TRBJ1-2	TGTGCCAGCAGCCAAGAAGGAGGGTTTTATGGCTACACCTTC	CASSQEGGFYGYTF
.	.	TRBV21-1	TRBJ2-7	TGTGCCAGCAGCAATGGGCACGGACACGGGTTCTACGAGCAGTACTTC	CASSNGHGHGFYEQYF
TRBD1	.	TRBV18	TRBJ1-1	TGTGCCAGCTCACCAGGACAGGGCAGGCCGGGCGATGAAGCTTTCTTT	CASSPGQGRPGDEAFF
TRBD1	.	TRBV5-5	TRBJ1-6	TGTGCCAGCAGCTTGGGACAGGGGGAATGGTCACCCCTCCACTTT	CASSLGQGEWSPLHF
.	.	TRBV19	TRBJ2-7	TGTGCCAGTAGTATAGATTTTCGGGGGATCGAGCAGTACTTC	CASSIDFRGIEQYF
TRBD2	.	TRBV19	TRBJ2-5	TGTGCCAGTAGTATCGCGGGGGTCCAAGAGACCCAGTACTTC	CASSIAGVQETQYF
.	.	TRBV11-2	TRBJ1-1	TGTGCCAGCAGCTTAGTGCAGGGATTGGGCACTGAAGCTTTCTTT	CASSLVQGLGTEAFF
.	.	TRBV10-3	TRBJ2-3	TGTGCCATCAAGCCCCGGGGGACCACAGATACGCAGTATTTT	CAIKPRGTTDTQYF
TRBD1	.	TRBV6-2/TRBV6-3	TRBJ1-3	TGTGCCAGCAGTTACCACCCGACAGGGTCTGGAAACACCATATATTTT	CASSYHPTGSGNTIYF
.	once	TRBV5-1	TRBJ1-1	TGCGCCAGCAGCCGACAAGCAAACACTGAAGCTTTCTTT	CASSRQANTEAFF
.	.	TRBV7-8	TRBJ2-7	TGTGCCAGCAGCCACCCCTCTGGGGACGGGTCCGGGGAGCAGTACTTC	CASSHPSGDGSGEQYF